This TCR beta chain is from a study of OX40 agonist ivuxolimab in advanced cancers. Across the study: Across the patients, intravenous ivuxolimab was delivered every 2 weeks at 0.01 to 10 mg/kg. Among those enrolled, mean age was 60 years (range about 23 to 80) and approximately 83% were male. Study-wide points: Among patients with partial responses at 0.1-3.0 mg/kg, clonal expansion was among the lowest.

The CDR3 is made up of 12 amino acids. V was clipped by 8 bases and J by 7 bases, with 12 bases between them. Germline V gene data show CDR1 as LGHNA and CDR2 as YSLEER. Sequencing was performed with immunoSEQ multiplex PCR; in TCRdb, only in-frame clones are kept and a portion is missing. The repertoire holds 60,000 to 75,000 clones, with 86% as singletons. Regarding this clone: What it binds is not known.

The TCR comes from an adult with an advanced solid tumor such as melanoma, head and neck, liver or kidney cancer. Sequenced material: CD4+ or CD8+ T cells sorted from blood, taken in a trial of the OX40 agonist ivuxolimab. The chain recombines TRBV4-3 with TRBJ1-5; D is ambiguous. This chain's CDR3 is CASGSRGQPQHF. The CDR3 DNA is TGCGCCAGCGGGTCGCGCGGCCAGCCCCAGCATTTT.